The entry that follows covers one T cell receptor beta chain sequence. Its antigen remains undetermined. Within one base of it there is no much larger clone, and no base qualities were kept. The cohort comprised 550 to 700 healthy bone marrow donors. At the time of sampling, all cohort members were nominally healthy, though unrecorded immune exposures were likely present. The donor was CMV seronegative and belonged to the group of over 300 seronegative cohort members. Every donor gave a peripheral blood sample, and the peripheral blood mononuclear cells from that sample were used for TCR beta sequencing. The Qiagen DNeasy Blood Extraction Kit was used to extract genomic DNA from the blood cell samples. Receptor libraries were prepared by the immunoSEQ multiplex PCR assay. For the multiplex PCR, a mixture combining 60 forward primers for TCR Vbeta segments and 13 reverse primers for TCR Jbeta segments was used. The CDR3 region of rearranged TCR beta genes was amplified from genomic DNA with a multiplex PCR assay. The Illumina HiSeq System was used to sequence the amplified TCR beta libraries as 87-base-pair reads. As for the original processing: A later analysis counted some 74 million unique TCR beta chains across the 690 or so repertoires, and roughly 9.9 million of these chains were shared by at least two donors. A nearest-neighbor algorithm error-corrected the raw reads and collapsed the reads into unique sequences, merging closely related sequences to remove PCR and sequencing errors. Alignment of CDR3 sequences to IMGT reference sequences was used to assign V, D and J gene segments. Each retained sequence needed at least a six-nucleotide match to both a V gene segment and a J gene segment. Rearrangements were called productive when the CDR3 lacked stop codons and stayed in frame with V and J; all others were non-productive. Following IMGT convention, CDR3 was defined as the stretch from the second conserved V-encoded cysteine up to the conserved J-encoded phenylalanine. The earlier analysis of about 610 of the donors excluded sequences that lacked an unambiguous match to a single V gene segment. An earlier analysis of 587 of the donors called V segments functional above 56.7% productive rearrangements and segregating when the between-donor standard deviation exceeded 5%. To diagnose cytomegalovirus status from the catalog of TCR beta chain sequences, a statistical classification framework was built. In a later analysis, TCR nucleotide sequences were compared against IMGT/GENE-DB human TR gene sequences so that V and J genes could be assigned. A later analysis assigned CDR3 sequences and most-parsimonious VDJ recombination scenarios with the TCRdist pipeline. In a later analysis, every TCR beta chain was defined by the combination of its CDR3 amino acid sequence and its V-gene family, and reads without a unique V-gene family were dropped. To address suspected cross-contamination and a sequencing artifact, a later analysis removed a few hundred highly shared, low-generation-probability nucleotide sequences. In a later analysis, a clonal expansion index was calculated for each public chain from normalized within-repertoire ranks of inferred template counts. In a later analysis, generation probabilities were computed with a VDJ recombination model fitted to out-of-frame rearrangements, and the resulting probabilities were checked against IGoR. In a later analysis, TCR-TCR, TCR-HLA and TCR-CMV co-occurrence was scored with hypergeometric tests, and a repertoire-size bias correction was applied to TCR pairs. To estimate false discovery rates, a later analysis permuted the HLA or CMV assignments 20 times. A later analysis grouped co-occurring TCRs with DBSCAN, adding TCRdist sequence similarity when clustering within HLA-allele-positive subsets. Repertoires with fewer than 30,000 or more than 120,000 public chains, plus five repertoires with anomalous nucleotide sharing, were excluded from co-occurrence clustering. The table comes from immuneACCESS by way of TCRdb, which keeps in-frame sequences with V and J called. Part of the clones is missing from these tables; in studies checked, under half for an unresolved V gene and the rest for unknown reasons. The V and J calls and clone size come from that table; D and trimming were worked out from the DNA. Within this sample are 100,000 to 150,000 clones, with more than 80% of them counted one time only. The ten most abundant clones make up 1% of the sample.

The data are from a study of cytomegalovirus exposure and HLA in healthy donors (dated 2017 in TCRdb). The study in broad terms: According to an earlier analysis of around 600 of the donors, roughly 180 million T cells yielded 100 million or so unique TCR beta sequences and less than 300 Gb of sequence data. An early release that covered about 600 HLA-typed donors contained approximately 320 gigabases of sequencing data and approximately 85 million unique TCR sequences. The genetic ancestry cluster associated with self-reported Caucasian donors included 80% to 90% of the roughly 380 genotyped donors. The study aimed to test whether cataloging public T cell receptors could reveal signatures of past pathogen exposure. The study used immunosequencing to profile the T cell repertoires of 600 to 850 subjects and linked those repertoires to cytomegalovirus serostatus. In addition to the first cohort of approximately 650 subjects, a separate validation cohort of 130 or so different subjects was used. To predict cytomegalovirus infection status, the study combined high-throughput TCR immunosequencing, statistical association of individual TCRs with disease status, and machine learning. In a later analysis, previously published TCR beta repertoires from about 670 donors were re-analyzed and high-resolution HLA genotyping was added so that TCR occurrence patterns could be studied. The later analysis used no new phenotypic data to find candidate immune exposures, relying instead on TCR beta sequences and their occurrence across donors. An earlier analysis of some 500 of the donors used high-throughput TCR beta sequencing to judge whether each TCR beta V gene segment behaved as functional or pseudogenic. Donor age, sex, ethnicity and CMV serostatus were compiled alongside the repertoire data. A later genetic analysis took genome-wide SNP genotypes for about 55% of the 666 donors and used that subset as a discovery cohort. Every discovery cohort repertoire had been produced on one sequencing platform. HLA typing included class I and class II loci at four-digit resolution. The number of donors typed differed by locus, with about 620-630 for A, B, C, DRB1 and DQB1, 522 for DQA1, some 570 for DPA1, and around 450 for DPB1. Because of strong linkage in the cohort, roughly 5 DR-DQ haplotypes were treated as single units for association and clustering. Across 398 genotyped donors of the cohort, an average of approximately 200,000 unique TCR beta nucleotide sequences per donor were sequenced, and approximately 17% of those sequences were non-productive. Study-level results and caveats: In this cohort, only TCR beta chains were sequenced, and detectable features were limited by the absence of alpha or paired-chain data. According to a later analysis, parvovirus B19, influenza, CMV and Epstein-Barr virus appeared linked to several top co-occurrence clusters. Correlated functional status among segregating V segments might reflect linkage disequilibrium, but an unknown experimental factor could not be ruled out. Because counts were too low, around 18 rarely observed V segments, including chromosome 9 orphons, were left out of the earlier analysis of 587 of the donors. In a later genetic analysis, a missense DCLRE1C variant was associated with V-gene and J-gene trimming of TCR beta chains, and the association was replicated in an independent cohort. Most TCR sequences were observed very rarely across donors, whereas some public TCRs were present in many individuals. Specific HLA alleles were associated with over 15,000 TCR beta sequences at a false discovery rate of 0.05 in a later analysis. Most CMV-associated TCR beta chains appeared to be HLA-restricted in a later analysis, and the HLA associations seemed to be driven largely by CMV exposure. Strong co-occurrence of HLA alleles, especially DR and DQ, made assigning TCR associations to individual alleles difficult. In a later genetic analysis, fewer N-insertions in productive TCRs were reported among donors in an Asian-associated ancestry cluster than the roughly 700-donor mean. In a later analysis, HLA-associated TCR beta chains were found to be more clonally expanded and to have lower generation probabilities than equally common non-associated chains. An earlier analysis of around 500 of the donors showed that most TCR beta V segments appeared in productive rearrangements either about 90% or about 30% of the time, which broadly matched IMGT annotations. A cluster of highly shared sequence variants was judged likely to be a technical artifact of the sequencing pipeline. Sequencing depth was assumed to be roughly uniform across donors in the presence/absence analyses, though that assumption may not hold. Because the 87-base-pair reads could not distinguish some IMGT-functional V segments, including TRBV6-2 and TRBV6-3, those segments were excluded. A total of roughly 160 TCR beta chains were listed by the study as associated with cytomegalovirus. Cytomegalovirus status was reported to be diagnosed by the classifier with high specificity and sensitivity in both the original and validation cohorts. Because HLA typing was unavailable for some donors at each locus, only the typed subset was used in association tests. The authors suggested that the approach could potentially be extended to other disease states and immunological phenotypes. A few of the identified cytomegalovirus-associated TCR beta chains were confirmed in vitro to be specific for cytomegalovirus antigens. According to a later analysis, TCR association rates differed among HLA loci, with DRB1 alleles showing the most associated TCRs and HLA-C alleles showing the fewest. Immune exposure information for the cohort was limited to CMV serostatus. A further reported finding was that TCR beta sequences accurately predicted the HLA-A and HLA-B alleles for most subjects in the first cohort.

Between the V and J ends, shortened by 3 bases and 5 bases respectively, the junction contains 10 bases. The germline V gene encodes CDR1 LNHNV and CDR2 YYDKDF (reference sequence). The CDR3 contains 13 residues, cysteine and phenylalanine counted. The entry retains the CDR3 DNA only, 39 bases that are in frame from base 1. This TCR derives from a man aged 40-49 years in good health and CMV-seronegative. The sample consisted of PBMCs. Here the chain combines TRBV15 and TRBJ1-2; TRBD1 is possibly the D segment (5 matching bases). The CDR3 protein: CATSSIDSYGYTF. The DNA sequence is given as TGTGCCACCAGCAGCATTGACAGTTATGGCTACACCTTC.